Sequencing of this T cell receptor beta chain was carried out in a study of vaccination and CD4 T cells after COVID-19. The wider study: Researchers treated cells with overlapping spike peptides taken from SARS-CoV-2, HCoV-NL63, HCoV-OC43 and HCoV-229E.

Sequencing of DNA taken from cultured CD4+ T cells relied on the Oncomine TCR Beta short-read assay. From the PCR reads, TCRdb called clonotypes with MiXCR, one entry per CDR3 protein. Of about 12,000 distinct CDR3 sequences detected, about 60% appear once; the ten largest clones hold roughly 12%. Treatment noted: roughly ten-day PBMC culture with coronavirus spike peptide pools or control peptides (ViraFEST assay). After expanding antigen-specific T cells with peptide pools, ViraFEST sequenced their TCRs. The culture of some 2.1 million PBMCs per well included roughly 10 IU/ml IL-2 and around 10 ug/ml peptide pools. V was pared by 3 bases and J by 2 bases, with 11 bases between. Per germline, CDR1 SNHLY and CDR2 FYNNEI. This CDR3 is 14 amino acids long. Turning to this clonotype: Its antigen is not identified.

The receptor's source is a human donor who had recovered from COVID-19. The chain joins TRBV2 to TRBJ2-7; no definite D call. Source material: CD4+ T cells from blood, cultured in vitro. DNA of the CDR3: TGTGCCAGCAGTGACCTTCACGTCACCTACGAGCAGTACTTC. Its protein is CASSDLHVTYEQYF.